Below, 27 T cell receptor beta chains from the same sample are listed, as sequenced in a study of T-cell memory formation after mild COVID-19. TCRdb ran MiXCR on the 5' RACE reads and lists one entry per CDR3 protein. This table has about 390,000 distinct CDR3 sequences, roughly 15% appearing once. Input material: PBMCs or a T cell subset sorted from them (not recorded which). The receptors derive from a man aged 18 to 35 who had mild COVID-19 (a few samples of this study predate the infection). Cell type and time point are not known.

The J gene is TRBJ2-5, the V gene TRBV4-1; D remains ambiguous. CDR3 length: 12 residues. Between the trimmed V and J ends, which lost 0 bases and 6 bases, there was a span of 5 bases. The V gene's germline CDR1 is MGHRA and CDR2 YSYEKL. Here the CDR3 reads CASSQEGKTQYF. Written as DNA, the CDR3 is TGCGCCAGCAGCCAAGAGGGGAAGACCCAGTACTTC.

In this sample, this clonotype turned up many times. Here the CDR3 reads CASSRNGGRGYDEQFF. In DNA, the CDR3 is TGTGCCAGCAGCCGTAACGGGGGGAGAGGGTATGATGAGCAGTTCTTC. The chain uses TRBV7-2 and TRBJ2-1, with 7 bases fitting TRBD2. The CDR3 has 16 residues. The J segment lost 8 bases and the V segment lost 5 bases, leaving 15 bases of the junction unmatched. Germline loops: CDR1 SGHTA, CDR2 FQGNSA.

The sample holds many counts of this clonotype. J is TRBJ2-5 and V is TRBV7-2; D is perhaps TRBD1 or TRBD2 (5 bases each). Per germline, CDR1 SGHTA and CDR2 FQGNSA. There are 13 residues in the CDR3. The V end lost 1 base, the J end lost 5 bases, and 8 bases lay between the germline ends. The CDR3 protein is CASSLDWGETQYF. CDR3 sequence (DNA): TGTGCCAGCAGCTTAGACTGGGGGGAGACCCAGTACTTC. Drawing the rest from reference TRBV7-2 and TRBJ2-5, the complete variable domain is GAGVSQSPSNKVTEKGKDVELRCDPISGHTALYWYRQSLGQGLEFLIYFQGNSAPDKSGLPSDRFSAERTGGSVSTLTIQRTQQEDSAVYLCASSLDWGETQYFGPGTRLLVL.

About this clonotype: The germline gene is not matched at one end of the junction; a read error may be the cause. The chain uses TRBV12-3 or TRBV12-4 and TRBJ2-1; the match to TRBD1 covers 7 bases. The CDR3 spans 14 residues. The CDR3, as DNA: TGTGCCAGCAGCCCGAGACAGGGCTACAATGAGAAGTTCTTC. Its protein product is CASSPRQGYNEKFF.

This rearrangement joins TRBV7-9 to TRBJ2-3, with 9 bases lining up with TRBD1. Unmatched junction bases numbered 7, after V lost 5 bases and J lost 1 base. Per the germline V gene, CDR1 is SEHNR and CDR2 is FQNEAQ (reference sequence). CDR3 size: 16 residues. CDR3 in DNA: TGTGCCAGCAGCACATGGAGGGACAGGGGCACAGATACGCAGTATTTT. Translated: CASSTWRDRGTDTQYF.

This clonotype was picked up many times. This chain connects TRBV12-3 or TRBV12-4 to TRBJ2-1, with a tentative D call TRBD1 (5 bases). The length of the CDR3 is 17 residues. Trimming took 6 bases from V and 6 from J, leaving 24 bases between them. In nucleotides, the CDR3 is TGTGCCAGCAGCCGTCGGCGCGAATGGGGCTGGGGCAATGAGCAGTTCTTC. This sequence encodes CASSRRREWGWGNEQFF.

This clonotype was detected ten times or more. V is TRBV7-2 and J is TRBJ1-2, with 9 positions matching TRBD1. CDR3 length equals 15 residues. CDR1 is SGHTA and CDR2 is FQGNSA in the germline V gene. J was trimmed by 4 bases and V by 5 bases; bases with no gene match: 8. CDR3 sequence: CASSESGTGFYGYTF. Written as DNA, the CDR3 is TGTGCCAGCAGCGAGTCCGGGACAGGGTTCTATGGCTACACCTTC.

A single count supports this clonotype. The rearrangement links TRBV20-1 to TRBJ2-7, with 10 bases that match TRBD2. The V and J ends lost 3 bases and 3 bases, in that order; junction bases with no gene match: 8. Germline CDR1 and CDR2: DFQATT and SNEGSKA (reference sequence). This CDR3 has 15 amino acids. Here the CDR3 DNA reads TGCAGTGCTAGGCATGGACTAGCGGAGGACTACGAGCAGTACGTC. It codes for CSARHGLAEDYEQYV.

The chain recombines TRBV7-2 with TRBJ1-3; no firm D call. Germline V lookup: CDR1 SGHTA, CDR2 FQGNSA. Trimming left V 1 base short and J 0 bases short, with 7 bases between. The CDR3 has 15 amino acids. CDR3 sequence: CASSLEPVSGNTIYF. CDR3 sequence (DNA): TGTGCCAGCAGCTTAGAGCCGGTCTCTGGAAACACCATATATTTT.

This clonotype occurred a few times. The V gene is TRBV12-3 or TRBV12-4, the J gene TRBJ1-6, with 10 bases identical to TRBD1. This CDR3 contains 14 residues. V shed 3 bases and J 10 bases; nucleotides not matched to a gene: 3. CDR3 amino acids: CASSFGTGVSPLHF. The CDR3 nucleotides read TGTGCCAGCAGTTTCGGGACAGGGGTCTCACCCCTCCACTTT.

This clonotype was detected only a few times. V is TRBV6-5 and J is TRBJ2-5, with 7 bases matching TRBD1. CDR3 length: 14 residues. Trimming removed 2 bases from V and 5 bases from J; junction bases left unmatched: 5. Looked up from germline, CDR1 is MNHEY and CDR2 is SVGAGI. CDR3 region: CASSYLTGVETQYF. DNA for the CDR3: TGTGCCAGCAGTTACCTTACAGGGGTGGAGACCCAGTACTTC.

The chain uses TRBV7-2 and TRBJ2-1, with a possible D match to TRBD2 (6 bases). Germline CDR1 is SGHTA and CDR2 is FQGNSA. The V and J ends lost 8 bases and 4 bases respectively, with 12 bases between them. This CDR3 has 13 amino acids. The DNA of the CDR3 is TGTGCCAGCGCAATTCGGGGGTACAATGAGCAGTTCTTC. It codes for CASAIRGYNEQFF.

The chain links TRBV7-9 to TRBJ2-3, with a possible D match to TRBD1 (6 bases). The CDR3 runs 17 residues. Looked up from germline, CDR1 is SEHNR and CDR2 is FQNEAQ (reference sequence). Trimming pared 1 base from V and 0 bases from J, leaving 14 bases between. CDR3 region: CASSLESMDSSTDTQYF. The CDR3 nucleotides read TGTGCCAGCAGCTTAGAGTCCATGGACAGTAGCACAGATACGCAGTATTTT.

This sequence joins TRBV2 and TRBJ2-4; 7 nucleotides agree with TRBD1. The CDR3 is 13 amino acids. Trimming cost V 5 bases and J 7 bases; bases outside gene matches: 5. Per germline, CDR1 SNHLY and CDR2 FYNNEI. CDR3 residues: CASSPQGENIQYF. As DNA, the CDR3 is TGTGCCAGCAGTCCCCAGGGGGAGAACATTCAGTACTTC.

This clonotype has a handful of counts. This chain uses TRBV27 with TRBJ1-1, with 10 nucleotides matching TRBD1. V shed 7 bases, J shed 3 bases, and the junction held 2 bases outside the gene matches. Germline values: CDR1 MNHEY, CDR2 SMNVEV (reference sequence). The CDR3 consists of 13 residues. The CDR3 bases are TGTGCCAGCACGGGACAGGGGTACACTGAAGCTTTCTTT. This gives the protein CASTGQGYTEAFF.

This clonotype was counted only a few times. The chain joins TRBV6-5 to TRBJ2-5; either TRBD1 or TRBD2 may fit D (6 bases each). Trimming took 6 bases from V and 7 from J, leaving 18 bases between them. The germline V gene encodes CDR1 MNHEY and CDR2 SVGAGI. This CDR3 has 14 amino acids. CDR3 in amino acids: CASRNRGQLGTQYF. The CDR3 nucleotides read TGTGCCAGCAGGAACCGGGGGCAATTGGGGACCCAGTACTTC.

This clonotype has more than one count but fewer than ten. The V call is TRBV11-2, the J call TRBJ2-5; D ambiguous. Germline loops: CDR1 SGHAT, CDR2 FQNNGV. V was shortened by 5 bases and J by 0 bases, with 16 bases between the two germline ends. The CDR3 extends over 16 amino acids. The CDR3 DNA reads TGTGCCAGCAGCAAGCCCCGGAACAGCTACCAAGAGACCCAGTACTTC. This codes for CASSKPRNSYQETQYF.

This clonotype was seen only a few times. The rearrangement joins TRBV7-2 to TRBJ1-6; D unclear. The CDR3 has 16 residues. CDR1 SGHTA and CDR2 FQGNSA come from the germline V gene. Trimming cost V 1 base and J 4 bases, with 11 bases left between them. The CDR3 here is CASSLGVGIYNSPLHF. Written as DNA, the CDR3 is TGTGCCAGCAGCTTAGGAGTGGGGATTTATAATTCACCCCTCCACTTT.

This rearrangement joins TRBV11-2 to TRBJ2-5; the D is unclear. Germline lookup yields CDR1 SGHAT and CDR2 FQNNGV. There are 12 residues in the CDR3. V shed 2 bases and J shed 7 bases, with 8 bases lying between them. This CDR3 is CASSLLSGTQYF. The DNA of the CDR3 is TGTGCCAGCAGCTTATTGTCGGGGACCCAGTACTTC.

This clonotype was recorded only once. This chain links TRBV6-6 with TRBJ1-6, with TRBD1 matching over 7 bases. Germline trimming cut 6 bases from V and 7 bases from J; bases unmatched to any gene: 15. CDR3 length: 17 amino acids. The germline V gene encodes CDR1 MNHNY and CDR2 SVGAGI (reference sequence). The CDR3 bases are TGTGCCAGCAGCTCATCTACAGGGGAAGGATGGAATTCACCCCTCCACTTT. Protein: CASSSSTGEGWNSPLHF.

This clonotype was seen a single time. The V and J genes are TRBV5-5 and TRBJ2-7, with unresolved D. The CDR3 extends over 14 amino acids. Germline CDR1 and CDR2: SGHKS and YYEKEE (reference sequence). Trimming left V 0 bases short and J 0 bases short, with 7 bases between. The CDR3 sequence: CASSLDTSSYEQYF. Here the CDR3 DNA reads TGTGCCAGCAGCTTGGATACCAGCTCCTACGAGCAGTACTTC. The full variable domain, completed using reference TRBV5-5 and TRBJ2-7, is DAGVTQSPTHLIKTRGQQVTLRCSPISGHKSVSWYQQVLGQGPQFIFQYYEKEERGRGNFPDRFSARQFPNYSSELNVNALLLGDSALYLCASSLDTSSYEQYFGPGTRLTVT.

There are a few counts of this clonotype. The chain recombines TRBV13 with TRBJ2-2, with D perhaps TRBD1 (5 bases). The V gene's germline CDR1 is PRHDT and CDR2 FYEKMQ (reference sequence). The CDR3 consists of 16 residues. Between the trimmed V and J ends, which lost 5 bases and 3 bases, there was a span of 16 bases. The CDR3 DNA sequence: TGTGCCAGCAGCCGCCAGCTAGGGGCAGACACCGGGGAGCTGTTTTTT. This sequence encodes CASSRQLGADTGELFF. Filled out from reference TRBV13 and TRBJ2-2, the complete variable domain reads AAGVIQSPRHLIKEKRETATLKCYPIPRHDTVYWYQQGPGQDPQFLISFYEKMQSDKGSIPDRFSAQQFSDYHSELNMSSLELGDSALYFCASSRQLGADTGELFFGEGSRLTVL.

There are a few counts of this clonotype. In DNA form, the CDR3 reads TGTGCCAGCAGCGCAACCCGAGATACGCAGTATTTT. It codes for CASSATRDTQYF. This chain links TRBV5-4 with TRBJ2-3; D uncertain. V lost 4 bases and J 5 bases, leaving 8 bases between the germline ends. Germline CDR1 is SGHNT and CDR2 is YYREEE (reference sequence). The CDR3 covers 12 residues.

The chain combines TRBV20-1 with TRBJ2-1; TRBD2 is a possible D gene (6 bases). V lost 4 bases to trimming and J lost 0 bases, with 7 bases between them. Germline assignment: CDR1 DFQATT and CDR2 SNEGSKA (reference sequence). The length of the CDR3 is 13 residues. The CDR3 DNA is TGCAGTGCTAATAGCGGCTCCTACAATGAGCAGTTCTTC. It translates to CSANSGSYNEQFF.

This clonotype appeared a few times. The CDR3 DNA follows: TGTGCCAGCTCACCAGGGATTACCTACGAGCAGTACGTC. Residues: CASSPGITYEQYV. This chain links TRBV18 with TRBJ2-7, with D uncertain. V was cut by 2 bases and J by 2 bases, with 7 bases left in between. CDR1 KGHSH and CDR2 LQKENI come from the germline V gene. There are 13 residues in the CDR3.

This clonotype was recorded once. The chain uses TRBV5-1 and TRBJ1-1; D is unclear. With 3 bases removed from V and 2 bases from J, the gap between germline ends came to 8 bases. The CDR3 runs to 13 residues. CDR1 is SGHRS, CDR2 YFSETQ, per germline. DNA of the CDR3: TGCGCCAGCAGCTGGGCGGGAAACACTGAAGCTTTCTTT. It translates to CASSWAGNTEAFF.

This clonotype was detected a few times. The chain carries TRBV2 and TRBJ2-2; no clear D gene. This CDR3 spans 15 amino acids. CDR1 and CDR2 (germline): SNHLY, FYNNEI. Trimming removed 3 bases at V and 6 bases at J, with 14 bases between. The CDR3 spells CASSESGPGPGELFF. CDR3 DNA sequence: TGTGCCAGCAGTGAGTCCGGCCCAGGCCCCGGGGAGCTGTTTTTT.